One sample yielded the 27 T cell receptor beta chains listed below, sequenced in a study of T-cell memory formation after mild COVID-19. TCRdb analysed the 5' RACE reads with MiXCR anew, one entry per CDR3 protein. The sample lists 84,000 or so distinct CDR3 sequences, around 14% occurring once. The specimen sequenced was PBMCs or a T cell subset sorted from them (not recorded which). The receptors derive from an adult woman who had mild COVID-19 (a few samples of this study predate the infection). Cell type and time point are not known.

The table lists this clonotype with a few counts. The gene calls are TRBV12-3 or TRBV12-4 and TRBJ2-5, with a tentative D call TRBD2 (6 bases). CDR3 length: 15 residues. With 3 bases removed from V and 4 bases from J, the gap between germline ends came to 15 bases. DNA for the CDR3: TGTGCCAGCAGTTTGATCGGGGGACTGGGAGAGACCCAGTACTTC. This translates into CASSLIGGLGETQYF.

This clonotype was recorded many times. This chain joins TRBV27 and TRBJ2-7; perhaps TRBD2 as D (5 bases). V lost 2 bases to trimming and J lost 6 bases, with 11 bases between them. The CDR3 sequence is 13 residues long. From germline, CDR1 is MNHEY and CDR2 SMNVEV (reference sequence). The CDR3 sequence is CASSLGSSFEQYF. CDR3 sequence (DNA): TGTGCCAGCAGTTTAGGTTCTAGCTTCGAGCAGTACTTC.

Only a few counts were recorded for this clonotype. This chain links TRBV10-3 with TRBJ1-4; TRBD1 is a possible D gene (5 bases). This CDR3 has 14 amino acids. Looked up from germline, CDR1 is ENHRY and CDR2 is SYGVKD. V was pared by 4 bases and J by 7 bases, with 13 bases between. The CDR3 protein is CAISAEGPGEKLFF. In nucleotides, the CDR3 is TGTGCCATCAGTGCTGAGGGGCCTGGTGAAAAACTGTTTTTT.

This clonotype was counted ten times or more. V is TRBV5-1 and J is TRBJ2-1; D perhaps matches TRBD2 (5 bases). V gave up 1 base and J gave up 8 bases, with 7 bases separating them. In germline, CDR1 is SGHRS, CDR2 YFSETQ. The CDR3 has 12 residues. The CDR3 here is CASSLFGDEQFF. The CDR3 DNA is TGCGCCAGCAGCTTGTTCGGGGATGAGCAGTTCTTC.

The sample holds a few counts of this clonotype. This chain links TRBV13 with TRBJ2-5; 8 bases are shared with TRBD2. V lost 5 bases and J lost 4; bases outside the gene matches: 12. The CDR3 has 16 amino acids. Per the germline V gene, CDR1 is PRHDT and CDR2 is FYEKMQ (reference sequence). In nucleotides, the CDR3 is TGTGCCAGCAGCCCTCGCCGAGCGGGGGTGGGAGAGACCCAGTACTTC. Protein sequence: CASSPRRAGVGETQYF.

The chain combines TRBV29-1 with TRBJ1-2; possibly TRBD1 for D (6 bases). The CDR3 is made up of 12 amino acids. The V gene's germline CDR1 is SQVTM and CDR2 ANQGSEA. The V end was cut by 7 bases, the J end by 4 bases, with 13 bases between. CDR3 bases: TGCAGCGCTCAGGACAGCGCCTATGGCTACACCTTC. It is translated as CSAQDSAYGYTF.

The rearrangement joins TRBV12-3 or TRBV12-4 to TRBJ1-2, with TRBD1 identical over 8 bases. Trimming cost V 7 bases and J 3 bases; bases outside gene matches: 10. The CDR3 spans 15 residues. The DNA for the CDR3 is TGTGCCAGCATACCTACGCTGACAGGGGACTATGGCTACACCTTC. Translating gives CASIPTLTGDYGYTF.

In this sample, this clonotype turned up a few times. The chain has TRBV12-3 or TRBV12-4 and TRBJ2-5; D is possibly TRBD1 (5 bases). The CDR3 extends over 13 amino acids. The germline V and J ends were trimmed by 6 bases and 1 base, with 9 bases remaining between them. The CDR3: CASRDRSQETQYF. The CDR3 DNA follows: TGTGCCAGCAGAGACAGAAGCCAAGAGACCCAGTACTTC.

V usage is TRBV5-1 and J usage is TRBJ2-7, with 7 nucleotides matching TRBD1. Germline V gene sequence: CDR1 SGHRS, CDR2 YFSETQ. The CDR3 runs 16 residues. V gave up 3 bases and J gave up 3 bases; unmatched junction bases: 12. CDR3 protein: CASSSLDRLGNYEQYF. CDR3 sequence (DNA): TGCGCCAGCAGCTCACTGGACAGGCTCGGGAACTACGAGCAGTACTTC.

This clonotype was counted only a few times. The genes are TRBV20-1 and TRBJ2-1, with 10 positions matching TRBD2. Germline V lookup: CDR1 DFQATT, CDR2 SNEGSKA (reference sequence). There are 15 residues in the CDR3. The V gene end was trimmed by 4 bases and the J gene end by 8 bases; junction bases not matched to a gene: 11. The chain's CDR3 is CSATSGGPSEDEQFF. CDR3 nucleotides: TGCAGTGCTACTAGCGGGGGCCCTTCGGAGGATGAGCAGTTCTTC.

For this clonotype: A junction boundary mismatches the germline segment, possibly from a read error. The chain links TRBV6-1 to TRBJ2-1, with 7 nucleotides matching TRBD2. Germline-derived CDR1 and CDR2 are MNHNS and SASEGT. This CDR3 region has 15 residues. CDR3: CARSEGGLGEDEQFF. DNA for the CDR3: TGTGCCAGGAGTGAAGGCGGACTAGGGGAGGATGAGCAGTTCTTC.

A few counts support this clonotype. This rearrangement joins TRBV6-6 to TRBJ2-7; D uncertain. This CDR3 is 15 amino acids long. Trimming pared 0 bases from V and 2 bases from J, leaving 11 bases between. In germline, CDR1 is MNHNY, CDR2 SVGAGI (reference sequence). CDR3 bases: TGTGCCAGCAGTTACTCGATGGATGGGCCCTACGAGCAGTACTTC. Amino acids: CASSYSMDGPYEQYF.

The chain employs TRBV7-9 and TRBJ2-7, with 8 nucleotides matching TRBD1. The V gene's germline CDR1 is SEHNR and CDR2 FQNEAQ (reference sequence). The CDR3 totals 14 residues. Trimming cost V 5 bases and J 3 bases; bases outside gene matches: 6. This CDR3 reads CASSTTGVSYEQYF. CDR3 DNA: TGTGCCAGCAGCACGACAGGGGTCAGCTACGAGCAGTACTTC.

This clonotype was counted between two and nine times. The CDR3 nucleotides read TGTGCCAGCAGCCCAGGGGGGGGTAGCAATCAGCCCCAGCATTTT. Translating it yields CASSPGGGSNQPQHF. V usage is TRBV9 and J usage is TRBJ1-5; TRBD1 matches 7 bases. J lost 0 bases, V lost 4 bases, and 4 bases had no gene match. The germline gives CDR1 SGDLS, CDR2 YYNGEE. CDR3 length: 15 amino acids.

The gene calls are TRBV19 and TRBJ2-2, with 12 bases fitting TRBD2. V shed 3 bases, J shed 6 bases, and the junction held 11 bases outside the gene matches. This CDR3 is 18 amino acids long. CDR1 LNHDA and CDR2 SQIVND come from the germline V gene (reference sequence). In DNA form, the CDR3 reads TGTGCCAGTAGTATGGGGCTAGCGGGAGGGCCGGTCGCCGGGGAGCTGTTTTTT. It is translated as CASSMGLAGGPVAGELFF.

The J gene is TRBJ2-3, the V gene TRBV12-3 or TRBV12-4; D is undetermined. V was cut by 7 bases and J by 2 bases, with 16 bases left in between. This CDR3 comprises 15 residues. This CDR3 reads CASNLNWQHTDTQYF. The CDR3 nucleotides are TGTGCCAGCAACTTAAACTGGCAGCACACAGATACGCAGTATTTT.

The CDR3 region is CATRISGANVLTF. DNA for the CDR3: TGTGCCACCCGTATCTCTGGGGCCAACGTCCTGACTTTC. The gene calls are TRBV15 and TRBJ2-6, with no clear D. This CDR3 is 13 amino acids long. Germline V gene sequence: CDR1 LNHNV, CDR2 YYDKDF (reference sequence). V shed 8 bases and J shed 0 bases, with 5 bases lying between them.

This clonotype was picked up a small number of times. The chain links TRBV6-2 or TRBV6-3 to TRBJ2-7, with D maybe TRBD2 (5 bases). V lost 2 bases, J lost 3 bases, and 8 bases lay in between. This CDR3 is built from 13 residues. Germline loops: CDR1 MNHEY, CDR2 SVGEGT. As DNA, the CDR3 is TGTGCCAGCAGTTACACCGGGAACTACGAGCAGTACTTC. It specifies CASSYTGNYEQYF.

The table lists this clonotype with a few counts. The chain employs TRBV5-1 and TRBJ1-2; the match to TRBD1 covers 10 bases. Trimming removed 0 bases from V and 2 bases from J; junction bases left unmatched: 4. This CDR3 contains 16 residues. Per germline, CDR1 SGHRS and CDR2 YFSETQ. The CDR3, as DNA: TGCGCCAGCAGCTTGGCCGGACAGGGGGAAAACTATGGCTACACCTTC. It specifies CASSLAGQGENYGYTF.

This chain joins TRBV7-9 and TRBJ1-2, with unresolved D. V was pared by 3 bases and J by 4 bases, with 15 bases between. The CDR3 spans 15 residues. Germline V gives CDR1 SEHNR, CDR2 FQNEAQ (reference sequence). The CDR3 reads CASSLPSPGSYGYTF. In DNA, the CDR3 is TGTGCCAGCAGCTTGCCCTCCCCCGGGTCCTATGGCTACACCTTC.

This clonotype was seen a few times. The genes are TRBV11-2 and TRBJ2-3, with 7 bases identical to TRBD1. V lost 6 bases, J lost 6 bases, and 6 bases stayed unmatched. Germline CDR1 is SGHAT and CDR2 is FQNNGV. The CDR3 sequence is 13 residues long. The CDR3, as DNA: TGTGCCAGCAGGACGACAGGGTGGGATACGCAGTATTTT. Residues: CASRTTGWDTQYF.

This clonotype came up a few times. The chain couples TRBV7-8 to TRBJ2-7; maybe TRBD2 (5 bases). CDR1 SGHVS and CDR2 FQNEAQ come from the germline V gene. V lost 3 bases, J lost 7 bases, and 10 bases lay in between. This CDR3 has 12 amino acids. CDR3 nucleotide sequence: TGTGCCAGCAGCTTTACTAGGGCAGAGCAGTACTTC. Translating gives CASSFTRAEQYF.

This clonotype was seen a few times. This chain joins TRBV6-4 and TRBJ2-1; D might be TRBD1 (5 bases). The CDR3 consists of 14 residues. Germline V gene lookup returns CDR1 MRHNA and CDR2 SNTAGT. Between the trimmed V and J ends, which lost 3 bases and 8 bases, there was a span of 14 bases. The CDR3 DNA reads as TGTGCCAGCAGTGAAGGCCAGGGTGTAGATGAGCAGTTCTTC. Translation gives CASSEGQGVDEQFF.

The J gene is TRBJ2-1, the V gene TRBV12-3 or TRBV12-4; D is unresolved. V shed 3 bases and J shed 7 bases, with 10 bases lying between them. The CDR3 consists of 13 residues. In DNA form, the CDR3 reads TGTGCCAGCAGTTTCTTGGTTATAAATGAGCAGTTCTTC. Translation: CASSFLVINEQFF.

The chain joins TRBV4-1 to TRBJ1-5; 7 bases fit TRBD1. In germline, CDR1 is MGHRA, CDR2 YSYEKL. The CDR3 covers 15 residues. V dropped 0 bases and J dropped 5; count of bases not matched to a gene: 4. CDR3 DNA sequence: TGCGCCAGCAGCCAAGAGGCCCAGGGGGATCAGCCCCAGCATTTT. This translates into CASSQEAQGDQPQHF.

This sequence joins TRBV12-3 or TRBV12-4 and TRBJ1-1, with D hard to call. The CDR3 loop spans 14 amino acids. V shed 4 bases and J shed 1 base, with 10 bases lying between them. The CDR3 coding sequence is TGTGCCAGCAGTTCCCCTCGGGAGAACACTGAAGCTTTCTTT. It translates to CASSSPRENTEAFF.

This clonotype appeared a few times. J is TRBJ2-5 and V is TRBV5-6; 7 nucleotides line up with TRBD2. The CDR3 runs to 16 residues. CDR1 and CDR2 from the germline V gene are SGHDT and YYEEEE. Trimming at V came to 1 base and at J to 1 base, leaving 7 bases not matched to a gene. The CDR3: CASSLRVGLGQETQYF. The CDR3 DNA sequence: TGTGCCAGCAGCTTGCGCGTAGGACTAGGCCAAGAGACCCAGTACTTC.